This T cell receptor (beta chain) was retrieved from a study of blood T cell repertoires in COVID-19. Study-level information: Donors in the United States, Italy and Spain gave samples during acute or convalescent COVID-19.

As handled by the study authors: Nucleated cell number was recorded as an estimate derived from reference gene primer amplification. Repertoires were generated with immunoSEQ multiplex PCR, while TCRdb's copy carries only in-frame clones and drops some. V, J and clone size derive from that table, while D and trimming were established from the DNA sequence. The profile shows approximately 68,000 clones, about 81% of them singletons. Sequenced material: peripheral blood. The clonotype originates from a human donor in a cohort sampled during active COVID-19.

The chain's CDR3 is CASSQANEQYF. CDR3 DNA sequence: TGTGCCAGCAGCCAGGCCAACGAGCAGTACTTC. The chain carries TRBV4-2 and TRBJ2-7; the D is unclear. Deletions cut 3 bases from V and 5 bases from J, with 5 bases between. Germline loops: CDR1 LGHNA, CDR2 YNFKEQ. This CDR3 is built from 11 residues.